Sequencing of this T cell receptor beta chain was carried out in a study of blood T cell repertoires in COVID-19. Looking at the study overall: PBMCs, B-cell-depleted T cells, or T cells were the source of the cDNA or gDNA that made up the material.

Data came from immunoSEQ multiplex PCR; TCRdb stores just in-frame clones and leaves some out. The sample includes some 390,000 clones, around nine tenths of them seen just once. CDR3 length: 14 amino acids. From germline, CDR1 is LGHDT and CDR2 YNNKEL (reference sequence). Trimming removed 0 bases from V and 7 bases from J, with 13 bases in between. The material sequenced was peripheral blood. The chain carries TRBV3-1 (or the pseudogene TRBV3-2) and TRBJ2-7, with D perhaps TRBD1 (5 bases). This clonotype was sampled from a human donor in a cohort sampled during active COVID-19. The CDR3 DNA reads as TGTGCCAGCAGCCAAGATGGCAGGACATTGGAGCAGTACTTC. It translates to CASSQDGRTLEQYF.